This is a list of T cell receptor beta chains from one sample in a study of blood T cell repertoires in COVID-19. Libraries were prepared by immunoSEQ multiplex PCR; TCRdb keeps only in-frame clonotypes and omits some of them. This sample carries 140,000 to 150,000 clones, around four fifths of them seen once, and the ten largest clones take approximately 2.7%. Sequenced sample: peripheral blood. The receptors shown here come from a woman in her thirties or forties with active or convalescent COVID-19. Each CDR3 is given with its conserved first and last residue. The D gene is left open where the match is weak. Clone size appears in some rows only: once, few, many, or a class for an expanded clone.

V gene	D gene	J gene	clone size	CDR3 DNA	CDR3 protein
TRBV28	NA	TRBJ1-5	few	TGTGCCAGCAGTCCCTCGAGTAGCAATCAGCCCCAGCATTTT	CASSPSSSNQPQHF
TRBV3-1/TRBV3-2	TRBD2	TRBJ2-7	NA	TGTGCCAGCAGCCAAGCTCCTAATCTTAGCGGGAGGGCATACGAGCAGTACTTC	CASSQAPNLSGRAYEQYF
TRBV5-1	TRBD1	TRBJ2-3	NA	TGCGCCAGCAGTTACGACAGGGCGGCGCAGTATTTT	CASSYDRAAQYF
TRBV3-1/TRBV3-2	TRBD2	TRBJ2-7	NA	TGTGCCAGCAGCCAGCCCGTTACCTCGGGGCTAGCGGGCTCCGTCTTC	CASSQPVTSGLAGSVF
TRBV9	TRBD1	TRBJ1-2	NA	TGTGCCAGCAGCGTGGACCGGGGGGGACAGGGGAACTATGGCTACACCTTC	CASSVDRGGQGNYGYTF
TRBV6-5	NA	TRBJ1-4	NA	TGTGCCAGCAGGACTGGGTCAACTAATGAAAAACTGTTTTTT	CASRTGSTNEKLFF
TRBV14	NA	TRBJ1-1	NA	TGTGCCAGCAGCCGGGCCCAGGTCGGAACTGAAGCTTTCTTT	CASSRAQVGTEAFF
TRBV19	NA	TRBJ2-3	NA	TGTGCCAGTAGTATGACGACTATCACAGATACGCAGTATTTT	CASSMTTITDTQYF
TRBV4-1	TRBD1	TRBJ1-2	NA	TGCGCCAGCAGCCCCGAAGGACAGGGCCCCTATGGCTACACCTTC	CASSPEGQGPYGYTF
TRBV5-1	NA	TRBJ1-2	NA	TGCGCCAGCAGCTTGGTTGCAGTTAACTATGGCTACACCTTC	CASSLVAVNYGYTF
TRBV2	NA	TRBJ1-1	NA	TGTGCCAGCAGTGGTTTTTTTAAGAACACTGAAGCTTTCTTT	CASSGFFKNTEAFF
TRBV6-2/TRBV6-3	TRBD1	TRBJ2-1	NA	TGTGCCAGCAGTCCGCCGGGGACAGCATACAATGAGCAGTTCTTC	CASSPPGTAYNEQFF
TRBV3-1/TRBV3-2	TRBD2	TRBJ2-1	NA	TGTGCCAGCAGCGCGGGACTAGCGGCGAACAATGAGCAGTTCTTC	CASSAGLAANNEQFF
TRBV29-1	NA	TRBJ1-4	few	TGCAGCGTTATCGGGATGCGGGGGCAGGATGAAAAACTGTTTTTT	CSVIGMRGQDEKLFF
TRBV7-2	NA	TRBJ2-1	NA	TGTGCCAGCAGCTTAACAGTCAAGGACAATGAGCAGTTCTTC	CASSLTVKDNEQFF
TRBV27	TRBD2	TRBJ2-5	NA	TGTGCCAGCAGTTTATGGAGCGGGGGAAAAGAGACCCAGTACTTC	CASSLWSGGKETQYF
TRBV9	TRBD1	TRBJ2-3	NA	TGTGCCAGCAGCGTGAGGACAGGACAAGATACGCAGTATTTT	CASSVRTGQDTQYF
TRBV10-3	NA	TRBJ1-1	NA	TGTGCCATCAGTGACCCCGGGAGGATGAACACTGAAGCTTTCTTT	CAISDPGRMNTEAFF
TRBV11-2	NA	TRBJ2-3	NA	TGTGCCAGCAGCTTATGGGGTGGGAGCGATACGCAGTATTTT	CASSLWGGSDTQYF
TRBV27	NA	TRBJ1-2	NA	TGTGCCAGCAGTCCCCGGACAGCAACCTATGGCTACACCTTC	CASSPRTATYGYTF
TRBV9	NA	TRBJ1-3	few	TGTGCCAGCAGCCGCGCGGGCCCCCTCTCTGGAAACACCATATATTTT	CASSRAGPLSGNTIYF
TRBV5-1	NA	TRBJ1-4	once	TGCGCCAGCAGCTTGGATGGGGGCGGCCCCGGAAAACTGTTTTTT	CASSLDGGGPGKLFF
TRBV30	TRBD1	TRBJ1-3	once	TGTGCCTGGAGTACTGCTCCCGGGACAGGGGCATTCTCTGGAAACACCATATATTTT	CAWSTAPGTGAFSGNTIYF
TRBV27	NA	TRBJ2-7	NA	TGTGCCAGCAGTGCCCCACTCCCCGGCGAGCAGTACTTC	CASSAPLPGEQYF
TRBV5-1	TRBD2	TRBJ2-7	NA	TGCGCCAGCAGCTGGGGAGGGATCGAGACCTACGAGCAGTACTTC	CASSWGGIETYEQYF
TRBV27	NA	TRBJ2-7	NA	TGTGCCAGCAGTTCAGGGGGGTTCCAGTACTTC	CASSSGGFQYF
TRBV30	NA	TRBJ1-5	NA	TGTGCCTGGAGTGTTCGGGATAATCAGCCCCAGCATTTT	CAWSVRDNQPQHF
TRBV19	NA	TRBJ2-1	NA	TGTGCCAGTATCGGGGTCATAAATGAGCAGTTCTTC	CASIGVINEQFF
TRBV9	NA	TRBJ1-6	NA	TGTGCCAGCAGCGTGGACTCTGGACGTGATTCACCCCTCCACTTT	CASSVDSGRDSPLHF